The rows below give T cell receptor beta chains drawn from one sample of a study of molecular identifiers for immune sequencing clone quantification. MiXCR was run by TCRdb on the PCR reads, yielding one entry per CDR3 protein. The sample yields a few hundred thousand distinct CDR3 sequences, under 25% seen once. Sequencing input: naive CD8+ T cells from blood, with Jurkat cell RNA spiked in. The receptors were sampled from a human donor in good health. Some libraries in this study had Jurkat cell RNA spiked in. Both conserved end residues are part of each CDR3. The D gene is left open where the match is weak. Clone size, where shown, is once, few, many, or a class for clones that have expanded.

TRBJ1-2 NA NA TRBV19 CASSFQNNYGYTF TGTGCCAGTAGTTTCCAAAACAACTATGGCTACACCTTC
TRBJ2-3 TRBD2 NA TRBV10-3 CAISAGGDFTDTQYF TGTGCCATCAGCGCGGGGGGGGATTTCACAGATACGCAGTATTTT
TRBJ2-3 NA once TRBV20-1 CSAVARERTDTQYF TGCAGTGCCGTTGCCAGGGAGCGCACAGATACGCAGTATTTT
TRBJ2-1 NA many TRBV29-1 CSAPQPPNNEQFF TGCAGCGCCCCACAGCCCCCGAACAATGAGCAGTTCTTC
TRBJ2-3 TRBD2 NA TRBV9 CASSAPAGLAGADTQYF TGTGCCAGCAGCGCACCCGCGGGACTAGCGGGAGCAGATACGCAGTATTTT
TRBJ1-5 NA many TRBV4-1 CASSLGRGAGPQHF TGCGCCAGCAGCCTGGGGCGGGGCGCAGGGCCCCAGCATTTT
TRBJ1-2 NA NA TRBV7-9 CACSLSQGRDTGYTF TGTGCCTGCAGCCTCTCACAGGGCAGGGATACTGGCTACACCTTC
TRBJ2-4 NA NA TRBV27 CASSFGRGFGIQYF TGTGCCAGCAGTTTCGGCAGGGGCTTTGGCATTCAGTACTTC
TRBJ1-1 NA NA TRBV4-3 CASRWLGEATEAFF TGCGCCAGCAGGTGGTTAGGGGAGGCCACTGAAGCTTTCTTT
TRBJ2-7 NA many TRBV4-3 CASSHGSGYEQYF TGCGCCAGCAGCCATGGTTCAGGATACGAGCAGTACTTC
TRBJ2-7 TRBD2 few TRBV27 CASSSNPGLAGPGYEQYF TGTGCCAGCAGTTCCAACCCGGGACTAGCGGGTCCGGGCTACGAGCAGTACTTC
TRBJ2-7 NA few TRBV7-2 CASSHPGYDYEQYF TGTGCCAGCAGCCACCCGGGGTATGATTACGAGCAGTACTTC
TRBJ1-4 NA NA TRBV6-5 CASSRTVSTNEKLFF TGTGCCAGCAGCAGGACAGTGTCAACTAATGAAAAACTGTTTTTT
TRBJ2-7 TRBD1 few TRBV5-6 CASSFRTGGWNEQYF TGTGCCAGCAGCTTCCGGACAGGGGGCTGGAACGAGCAGTACTTC
TRBJ2-5 NA few TRBV20-1 CSANTDTPYQETQYF TGCAGTGCCAACACCGACACCCCGTACCAAGAGACCCAGTACTTC
TRBJ1-6 TRBD1 many TRBV5-6 CASSPTGSSYNSPLHF TGTGCCAGCAGCCCGACAGGGTCCTCCTATAATTCACCCCTCCACTTT
TRBJ1-6 NA many TRBV4-1 CASSQDAGIGYSPLHF TGCGCCAGCAGCCAAGATGCCGGGATAGGGTATTCACCCCTCCACTTT
TRBJ1-4 NA many TRBV29-1 CSVPGQGTNEKLFF TGCAGCGTTCCAGGGCAGGGCACTAATGAAAAACTGTTTTTT
TRBJ1-1 NA many TRBV29-1 CSVAGTSTEAFF TGCAGCGTTGCGGGGACGAGCACTGAAGCTTTCTTT
TRBJ1-2 TRBD1 many TRBV28 CASSQALGQGDFPNYGYTF TGTGCCAGCAGTCAAGCCCTCGGACAGGGGGACTTCCCTAACTATGGCTACACCTTC
TRBJ1-5 NA NA TRBV6-1 CASSEPGHRYSNQPQHF TGTGCCAGCAGCGAGCCGGGACATCGATATAGCAATCAGCCCCAGCATTTT
TRBJ2-7 NA few TRBV19 CASSTQGGGHEQYF TGTGCCAGTAGTACACAGGGCGGAGGCCACGAGCAGTACTTC
TRBJ2-1 TRBD1 many TRBV6-5 CASSFSPGQGVDEQFF TGTGCCAGCAGTTTCAGCCCGGGACAGGGGGTTGATGAGCAGTTCTTC
TRBJ1-2 NA many TRBV29-1 CSVENPPEGYTF TGCAGCGTTGAAAATCCCCCTGAGGGCTACACCTTC
TRBJ2-5 TRBD2 NA TRBV7-6 CASSLEAGAPGETQYF TGTGCCAGCAGCTTAGAAGCGGGGGCCCCCGGGGAGACCCAGTACTTC
TRBJ2-5 TRBD2 few TRBV11-2 CASSPLAGVQETQYF TGTGCCAGCAGTCCACTAGCGGGGGTTCAAGAGACCCAGTACTTC
TRBJ1-6 NA NA TRBV7-2 CASSLTGLGSSHNSPLHF TGTGCCAGCAGCCTGACCGGACTTGGGAGCTCCCATAATTCACCCCTCCACTTT
TRBJ2-7 NA NA TRBV7-9 CASSSNSYEQYF TGTGCCAGCAGCTCTAACAGCTACGAGCAGTACTTC
TRBJ1-5 NA few TRBV2 CASSETGKGVQPQHF TGTGCCAGCAGTGAAACCGGTAAGGGGGTTCAGCCCCAGCATTTT
TRBJ2-2 NA NA TRBV12-3/TRBV12-4 CASSFERTANTGQLIF TGTGCCAGCAGTTTCGAAAGGACAGCGAACACCGGGCAGCTGATTTTT
TRBJ2-7 TRBD2 NA TRBV19 CASSTGTSGSLYEQYF TGTGCCAGTAGTACCGGGACTAGCGGGAGTTTATACGAGCAGTACTTC
TRBJ2-3 TRBD2 NA TRBV29-1 CSVDGTSESTDTQYF TGCAGCGTTGACGGGACTAGCGAGAGCACAGATACGCAGTATTTT
TRBJ1-1 TRBD1 NA TRBV4-3 CASSQDRGGLSTEAFF TGCGCCAGCAGCCAAGATCGAGGGGGCCTGAGCACTGAAGCTTTCTTT
TRBJ2-2 NA NA TRBV4-1 CATKGGGDTGELFF TGCGCCACCAAGGGAGGGGGCGACACCGGGGAGCTGTTTTTT
TRBJ1-4 NA few TRBV11-2 CASSLGRQTTNEKLFF TGTGCCAGCAGCTTAGGTCGGCAAACAACTAATGAAAAACTGTTTTTT
TRBJ1-1 TRBD1 NA TRBV29-1 CRGGGTDGTEAFF TGCCGCGGGGGGGGGACAGACGGCACTGAAGCCTTCTTT
TRBJ2-1 TRBD2 NA TRBV30 CAWQLAASSYNEQFF TGTGCCTGGCAACTAGCGGCAAGCTCCTACAATGAGCAGTTCTTC
TRBJ2-3 NA many TRBV5-5 CASSWGPGTGTTDTQYF TGTGCCAGCAGCTGGGGCCCGGGGACGGGAACCACAGATACGCAGTATTTT
TRBJ2-2 TRBD2 many TRBV7-9 CAKMGTMTGELFF TGTGCCAAAATGGGGACTATGACCGGGGAGCTGTTTTTT
TRBJ2-4 NA NA TRBV5-1 CASADQNIQYF TGCGCCAGCGCCGATCAAAACATTCAGTACTTC
TRBJ2-7 TRBD1 many TRBV14 CASSLTPTGAYEQYF TGTGCCAGCAGCCTAACCCCGACAGGGGCCTACGAGCAGTACTTC
TRBJ2-3 NA NA TRBV7-9 CASSHHGQGTDTQYF TGTGCCAGCAGCCACCATGGGCAGGGGACAGATACGCAGTATTTT